What follows are 10 T cell receptor beta chains derived from one specimen sequenced in a study of cytotoxic CD8 clonotypes in ibrutinib-treated CLL. Method: immunoSEQ multiplex PCR; TCRdb's copy keeps in-frame clones and lacks some. The sample records about 150,000 clones, over 60% being singletons. The sample in question was PBMCs, obtained after 12 months of ibrutinib treatment. All receptors derive from a human donor with chronic lymphocytic leukemia.

The chain uses TRBV10-1 and TRBJ2-3; weak D call: TRBD2 (6 bases). The germline V gene has CDR1 WNHNN and CDR2 SYGVQD (reference sequence). CDR3 length: 14 amino acids. V lost 4 bases and J lost 0, with 8 bases in between. The CDR3 spells CASSGGLSTDTQYF. DNA of the CDR3: TGCGCCAGCAGTGGGGGACTCAGCACAGATACGCAGTATTTT.

The chain couples TRBV15 to TRBJ2-3; TRBD2 aligns across 11 bases. V lost 1 base to trimming and J lost 4 bases; unmatched junction nucleotides: 7. Germline loops: CDR1 LNHNV, CDR2 YYDKDF (reference sequence). The CDR3 has 17 residues. The CDR3 loop is CATSRVRLAGIADTQYF. The CDR3 DNA is TGTGCCACCAGCAGAGTTCGACTAGCGGGAATAGCAGATACGCAGTATTTT.

This clone was counted between two and nine times. The genes are TRBV6-6 and TRBJ2-7; 10 bases match TRBD2. This CDR3 contains 14 residues. V dropped 0 bases and J dropped 5; count of bases not matched to a gene: 1. CDR1 is MNHNY, CDR2 SVGAGI, per germline (reference sequence). The CDR3 loop reads CASSYSGTSDEQYF. The DNA for the CDR3 is TGTGCCAGCAGTTACTCGGGGACTAGCGACGAGCAGTACTTC.

The chain couples TRBV11-2 to TRBJ2-5; tentatively, D is TRBD2 (5 bases). Trimming took off 4 bases at V and 5 bases at J, with 8 bases between the two ends. This CDR3 has 12 amino acids. Germline CDR1 and CDR2: SGHAT and FQNNGV. CDR3 sequence (DNA): TGTGCCAGCAGCTCGGACTGGGAGACCCAGTACTTC. Its protein is CASSSDWETQYF. The whole variable domain, remainder taken from reference TRBV11-2 and TRBJ2-5, is EAGVAQSPRYKIIEKRQSVAFWCNPISGHATLYWYQQILGQGPKLLIQFQNNGVVDDSQLPKDRFSAERLKGVDSTLKIQPAKLEDSAVYLCASSSDWETQYFGPGTRLLVL.

In its sample, this clone was seen a few times. This rearrangement joins TRBV5-4 to TRBJ2-7; D remains ambiguous. Germline loops: CDR1 SGHNT, CDR2 YYREEE (reference sequence). This CDR3 has 14 amino acids. Trimming cost V 0 bases and J 0 bases, with 7 bases left between them. As DNA, the CDR3 is TGTGCCAGCAGCTTGGAACAGAACTCCTACGAGCAGTACTTC. Translated: CASSLEQNSYEQYF.

The J gene is TRBJ1-1, the V gene TRBV6-1; 9 positions agree with TRBD1. There are 15 residues in the CDR3. Germline lookup yields CDR1 MNHNS and CDR2 SASEGT. Unmatched junction bases numbered 18, after V lost 7 bases and J lost 12 bases. For the CDR3, the DNA is TGTGCCAGCAACGAGCTCATAACAACAGGGGGCCTGACTTTCTTT. Its protein is CASNELITTGGLTFF.

The chain carries TRBV19 and TRBJ2-1, with 14 bases that match TRBD2. J was trimmed by 8 bases and V by 6 bases; bases with no gene match: 9. The germline V gene encodes CDR1 LNHDA and CDR2 SQIVND (reference sequence). The CDR3 covers 16 residues. The CDR3 sequence is CASSRLAGGPKDEQFF. CDR3 bases: TGTGCCAGTAGCAGACTAGCGGGAGGGCCGAAGGATGAGCAGTTCTTC. The full variable domain, completed using reference TRBV19 and TRBJ2-1, is DGGITQSPKYLFRKEGQNVTLSCEQNLNHDAMYWYRQDPGQGLRLIYYSQIVNDFQKGDIAEGYSVSREKKESFPLTVTSAQKNPTAFYLCASSRLAGGPKDEQFFGPGTRLTVL.

The chain joins TRBV9 to TRBJ2-1; 10 bases map to TRBD2. The CDR3 loop spans 14 amino acids. CDR1 SGDLS and CDR2 YYNGEE come from the germline V gene. With 4 bases clipped from V and 6 bases from J, the junction kept 4 bases outside the gene matches. This CDR3 is CASSTRTSGNEQFF. In DNA, the CDR3 is TGTGCCAGCAGCACCCGGACTAGCGGCAATGAGCAGTTCTTC. Variable domain in full (rest from reference TRBV9 and TRBJ2-1): DSGVTQTPKHLITATGQRVTLRCSPRSGDLSVYWYQQSLDQGLQFLIQYYNGEERAKGNILERFSAQQFPDLHSELNLSSLELGDSALYFCASSTRTSGNEQFFGPGTRLTVL.

The chain recombines TRBV6-4 with TRBJ2-1; no reliable D call. This CDR3 is 13 amino acids long. Deletions cut 2 bases from V and 5 bases from J, with 7 bases between. Per the germline V gene, CDR1 is MRHNA and CDR2 is SNTAGT. In nucleotides, the CDR3 is TGTGCCAGCAGTGACGGGCTAGACAATGAGCAGTTCTTC. This sequence encodes CASSDGLDNEQFF.

The gene calls are TRBV9 and TRBJ2-1, with TRBD2 as a possible D gene (6 bases). CDR1 is SGDLS, CDR2 YYNGEE, per germline. This CDR3 is 12 amino acids long. Trimming pared 0 bases from V and 8 bases from J, leaving 6 bases between. CDR3 protein: CASSVAGDEQFF. The CDR3 region has the DNA TGTGCCAGCAGCGTAGCGGGGGATGAGCAGTTCTTC.